This T cell receptor (beta chain) was recovered during a study of identifying expanded T cells in peripheral blood. A word on this clone: Its antigen is not known.

No infections or other immune events were documented during collection. Study results and caveats: Approximately two-week clone count variance significantly increased as total template count grew. Technical replicates showed around 1.2 changed clones; roughly two weeks 15 to 20; four weeks 19.

Sequenced by immunoSEQ multiplex PCR; TCRdb stores in-frame clones only, minus some. The sample has about 86,000 clones; about 88% are singletons. The CDR3 is 13 residues long. The V gene's germline CDR1 is LNHDA and CDR2 SQIVND (reference sequence). V was shortened by 2 bases and J by 5 bases, with 9 bases between the two germline ends. The sequenced sample consisted of blood. The clonotype comes from a person aged 18-70 years in good health. This chain connects TRBV19 to TRBJ1-2; the D gene is possibly TRBD1 (6 bases). CDR3 in DNA: TGTGCCAGTAGTATAACACAGGGTTATGGCTACACCTTC. Protein product: CASSITQGYGYTF.